A selection of T cell receptor beta chains follows, all from one sample in a study of PD-1 blockade in mismatch repair-deficient tumors. Clones were read by immunoSEQ multiplex PCR, and TCRdb kept only the in-frame ones, dropping some. The sample has just over 25,000 clones, 70% to 85% seen once; the top ten hold more than 2.5%. Specimen: PBMCs, collected before pembrolizumab treatment. Receptors originate from an adult with mismatch repair-deficient cancer. CDR3s include the opening cysteine and the closing phenylalanine or tryptophan. The order of the fields is V gene, clone size, J gene, D gene, CDR3 protein, CDR3 DNA. A D gene is named only where the DNA matches it firmly. Clone size is shown for a subset of rows, as once, few, many or a class of expanded clone.

TRBV19,few,TRBJ2-3,-,CASSPRDTDTQYF,TGTGCCAGTAGTCCCAGGGACACAGATACGCAGTATTTT
TRBV12-5,-,TRBJ2-7,-,CASGLGTGRYPYEQYF,TGTGCTAGTGGTTTGGGTACTGGCAGGTATCCCTACGAGCAGTACTTC
TRBV2,-,TRBJ2-3,-,CASSRTLSTDTQYF,TGTGCCAGCAGTAGGACACTTAGCACAGATACGCAGTATTTT
TRBV30,-,TRBJ1-1,TRBD1,CAWRQGQGPAFF,TGTGCCTGGAGACAAGGACAGGGCCCGGCTTTCTTT
TRBV10-2,-,TRBJ2-7,-,CASSPRGSSYEQYF,TGCGCCAGCAGCCCCCGTGGGAGCTCCTACGAGCAGTACTTC
TRBV7-3,-,TRBJ2-1,TRBD1,CASSLQGARNEQFF,TGTGCCAGCAGCCTACAGGGGGCGCGGAATGAGCAGTTCTTC
TRBV19,-,TRBJ2-1,-,CASSIHSNEQFF,TGTGCCAGTAGTATACATAGCAATGAGCAGTTCTTC
TRBV5-8,-,TRBJ2-4,TRBD1,CASSLNRGHIQYF,TGTGCCAGCAGCTTGAACAGGGGCCACATTCAGTACTTC
TRBV28,-,TRBJ2-5,TRBD1,CASSSSGDRAEIGETQYF,TGTGCCAGCAGTTCCAGCGGAGACAGGGCAGAAATTGGGGAGACCCAGTACTTC
TRBV11-3,-,TRBJ2-1,-,CASSVAISLNEQFF,TGTGCCAGCAGTGTAGCGATTTCTCTCAATGAGCAGTTCTTC
TRBV7-9,-,TRBJ2-7,-,CASSLAGLNEQYF,TGTGCCAGCAGCTTAGCGGGACTTAACGAGCAGTACTTC
TRBV7-2,-,TRBJ2-1,TRBD2,CASSPRAGGNEQFF,TGTGCCAGCAGCCCCCGGGCGGGAGGTAATGAGCAGTTCTTC
TRBV27,-,TRBJ2-5,TRBD2,CASSLGLAGASETQYF,TGTGCCAGCAGTTTAGGACTAGCGGGAGCTTCAGAGACCCAGTACTTC
TRBV28,-,TRBJ1-1,TRBD1,CASSLPGTGGPEAFF,TGTGCCAGCAGTTTACCCGGGACAGGGGGTCCCGAAGCTTTCTTT
TRBV19,few,TRBJ2-5,TRBD2,CASTTGRGGQTQYF,TGTGCCAGTACCACGGGGAGGGGAGGTCAGACCCAGTACTTC
TRBV28,-,TRBJ2-3,TRBD2,CASSPAGTSGHTQYF,TGTGCCAGCAGTCCCGCCGGGACTAGCGGACATACGCAGTATTTT
TRBV10-3,few,TRBJ2-7,TRBD1,CAISPRQGSYEQYF,TGTGCCATCTCGCCGCGACAGGGAAGCTACGAGCAGTACTTC
TRBV19,-,TRBJ1-3,-,CASSQEGNGNTIYF,TGTGCCAGTAGTCAAGAGGGAAATGGAAACACCATATATTTT
TRBV9,-,TRBJ2-7,TRBD1,CASSVGSGGSYSYEQYF,TGTGCCAGCAGCGTGGGGTCAGGGGGCTCTTACTCCTACGAGCAGTACTTC
TRBV5-6,-,TRBJ2-7,-,CASSLAEAGKVNEQYF,TGTGCCAGCAGCTTGGCCGAGGCAGGGAAGGTCAACGAGCAGTACTTC
TRBV18,-,TRBJ2-2,TRBD2,CASSPTSGSVAGELFF,TGTGCCAGCTCCCCTACTAGCGGGAGCGTCGCCGGGGAGCTGTTTTTT
TRBV9,-,TRBJ1-1,-,CASSVGATEAFF,TGTGCCAGCAGCGTGGGGGCGACTGAAGCTTTCTTT
TRBV2,-,TRBJ2-1,TRBD2,CASSPTSGRYNEQFF,TGTGCCAGCAGTCCGACTAGCGGGAGGTACAATGAGCAGTTCTTC
TRBV7-3,-,TRBJ2-1,TRBD2,CASSLVAGAIPNEQFF,TGTGCCAGCAGCTTAGTAGCGGGAGCTATACCCAATGAGCAGTTCTTC
TRBV28,-,TRBJ2-7,-,CASRASGLPSSYEQYF,TGTGCCAGCAGGGCCTCGGGACTCCCGAGCTCCTACGAGCAGTACTTC
TRBV6-5,-,TRBJ1-2,-,CASSKLRGNYGYTF,TGTGCCAGCAGTAAGCTCAGGGGAAACTATGGCTACACCTTC
TRBV18,-,TRBJ1-2,TRBD1,CASSADRGNYGYTF,TGTGCCAGCTCAGCGGACAGGGGGAACTATGGCTACACCTTC
TRBV4-1,-,TRBJ1-3,-,CASSQDRTSGNTIYF,TGCGCCAGCAGCCAAGACAGGACTTCTGGAAACACCATATATTTT
TRBV4-1,few,TRBJ2-5,-,CASSRGDWTQETQYF,TGCGCCAGCAGCCGGGGAGACTGGACTCAAGAGACCCAGTACTTC
TRBV7-6,few,TRBJ1-2,TRBD1,CASSSTRTGGNYGYTF,TGTGCCAGCAGCTCCACGAGGACAGGTGGAAACTATGGCTACACCTTC
TRBV28,-,TRBJ2-3,-,CASEQGLKDTQYF,TGTGCCAGCGAGCAGGGGCTTAAAGATACGCAGTATTTT
TRBV27,-,TRBJ1-1,TRBD1,CAIGTANTEAFF,TGTGCCATAGGGACAGCGAACACTGAAGCTTTCTTT
TRBV9,once,TRBJ2-3,TRBD2,CASSVEASGRVRTDTQYF,TGTGCCAGCAGCGTAGAGGCTAGCGGGAGAGTAAGGACAGATACGCAGTATTTT
TRBV11-2,few,TRBJ1-2,-,CASSPLRRLVRYGYTF,TGTGCCAGCAGCCCCTTGCGGAGGCTTGTCCGCTATGGCTACACCTTC
TRBV6-5,-,TRBJ2-1,TRBD2,CASSRTSVTYNEQFF,TGTGCCAGCAGCCGAACTAGCGTGACCTACAATGAGCAGTTCTTC
TRBV6-5,-,TRBJ2-1,-,CASSRLRNNEQFF,TGTGCCAGCAGTCGGCTGCGGAACAATGAGCAGTTCTTC
TRBV6-1,-,TRBJ1-6,TRBD1,CASSEDRASPLHF,TGTGCCAGCAGTGAGGACAGGGCTTCACCCCTCCACTTT
TRBV7-3,-,TRBJ2-5,TRBD2,CASSLGGWTSGETQYF,TGTGCCAGCAGCTTAGGAGGGTGGACTAGCGGGGAGACCCAGTACTTC
TRBV2,-,TRBJ1-5,TRBD1,CASTANTGGGQPQHF,TGTGCCAGCACTGCTAATACAGGGGGTGGTCAGCCCCAGCATTTT
TRBV27,-,TRBJ2-2,TRBD2,CASSRRPGTLAGLTGELFF,TGTGCCAGCAGCCGACGTCCCGGGACACTAGCGGGACTCACCGGGGAGCTGTTTTTT
TRBV28,-,TRBJ2-7,TRBD2,CASRTVLAGAGYEQYF,TGTGCCAGCAGGACTGTACTAGCGGGGGCTGGCTACGAGCAGTACTTC
TRBV19,-,TRBJ2-1,TRBD2,CASSLRLAGDNEQFF,TGTGCCAGTAGTCTCCGACTAGCGGGCGACAATGAGCAGTTCTTC
TRBV9,-,TRBJ1-2,-,CASRRDTNYGYTF,TGTGCCAGCAGGAGGGACACTAACTATGGCTACACCTTC
TRBV5-1,-,TRBJ2-5,-,CASRTSGGETQYF,TGCGCCAGCAGGACTTCAGGGGGGGAGACCCAGTACTTC
TRBV11-3,-,TRBJ1-2,-,CASSSISGSYTF,TGTGCCAGCAGCTCTATCTCGGGAAGCTACACCTTC
TRBV15,few,TRBJ2-5,-,CATSSPFETQYF,TGTGCCACCAGCAGCCCATTCGAGACCCAGTACTTC
TRBV6-1,once,TRBJ2-4,TRBD2,CASSVVPIAGGPGGIQYF,TGTGCCAGCAGTGTGGTGCCCATAGCGGGAGGGCCCGGGGGCATTCAGTACTTC
TRBV5-4,-,TRBJ2-5,-,CASSPPGEETQYF,TGTGCCAGCAGCCCTCCGGGAGAAGAGACCCAGTACTTC
TRBV27,-,TRBJ2-7,TRBD2,CASSPRTSNRYEQYF,TGTGCCAGCAGTCCCCGGACTAGCAATCGGTACGAGCAGTACTTC
TRBV4-2,-,TRBJ2-5,-,CASSQVSGAAGLETQYF,TGTGCCAGCAGCCAAGTCTCCGGTGCGGCCGGGTTAGAGACCCAGTACTTC
TRBV30,-,TRBJ1-1,-,CAWAPIGGLNTEAFF,TGTGCCTGGGCACCCATTGGAGGGCTGAACACTGAAGCTTTCTTT
TRBV18,-,TRBJ1-4,-,CASSSDSSKLFF,TGTGCCAGCTCATCGGACAGCTCGAAACTGTTTTTT
TRBV28,-,TRBJ2-7,-,CASSTPSTGSEQYF,TGTGCCAGCAGTACCCCGTCAACAGGGTCCGAGCAGTACTTC